Listed here are 23 T cell receptor beta chains from one sample, sequenced in a study of cytomegalovirus exposure and HLA in healthy donors. The PCR employed 60 Vbeta primers together with 13 Jbeta primers. TCRdb's copy holds only in-frame clones and misses some; the assay was immunoSEQ multiplex PCR. The data contain 100,000 to 150,000 clones, 80% of them singletons. The sample comprised PBMCs. The receptor source for this set is a woman between 35 and 50 years old in good health and CMV-seronegative.

The gene calls are TRBV5-1 and TRBJ1-2; TRBD1 aligns across 8 bases. The ends lost 0 bases at V and 6 bases at J; junction bases unmatched: 4. The CDR3 covers 14 residues. Germline V gene data show CDR1 as SGHRS and CDR2 as YFSETQ. CDR3 protein: CASSLGDRLNGYTF. CDR3 sequence (DNA): TGCGCCAGCAGCTTGGGGGACAGGTTAAATGGCTACACCTTC.

This clone came up a few times. The chain joins TRBV6-6 to TRBJ2-1, with D maybe TRBD2 (5 bases). Deletions cut 7 bases from V and 8 bases from J, with 12 bases between. This CDR3 is 12 amino acids long. Germline V lookup: CDR1 MNHNY, CDR2 SVGAGI (reference sequence). The CDR3 nucleotides are TGTGCCAGCAATAAACTAGGTGATGAGCAGTTCTTC. Protein: CASNKLGDEQFF.

The chain recombines TRBV5-4 with TRBJ2-3; 13 bases map to TRBD2. The ends lost 5 bases at V and 6 bases at J; junction bases unmatched: 6. CDR1 is SGHNT, CDR2 YYREEE, per germline (reference sequence). The CDR3 extends over 15 amino acids. The DNA for the CDR3 is TGTGCCAGCAGTAGTCCGGGACTAGCGGGGGATACGCAGTATTTT. This sequence encodes CASSSPGLAGDTQYF.

Comment on this clone: The junction departs from germline at one end; a sequencing error may be responsible. The gene calls are TRBV7-9 and TRBJ2-5, with 9 bases that match TRBD2. The germline CDR1 and CDR2 sequences are SEHNR and FQNEAQ (reference sequence). The CDR3 is made up of 15 amino acids. CDR3 residues: CASSFLAGIQEAQYF. The CDR3 DNA reads TGTGCCAGCAGCTTCCTAGCGGGGATCCAAGAGGCCCAGTACTTC. Looking up the rest from reference TRBV7-9 and TRBJ2-5 gives the full variable domain: DTGVSQNPRHKITKRGQNVTFRCDPISEHNRLYWYRQTLGQGPEFLTYFQNEAQLEKSRLLSDRFSAERPKGSFSTLEIQRTEQGDSAMYLCASSFLAGIQEAQYFGPGTRLLVL.

This clone was recorded only once. The CDR3 sequence: CASSPPPPLEAFF. CDR3 in DNA: TGTGCCAGCAGCCCTCCCCCCCCTTTAGAGGCTTTCTTT. This chain joins TRBV28 and TRBJ1-1; D remains unclear. The CDR3 loop spans 13 amino acids. V shed 6 bases and J shed 11 bases, with 19 bases lying between them. Germline lookup yields CDR1 MDHEN and CDR2 SYDVKM.

The chain carries TRBV19 and TRBJ1-5; no firm D call. Germline V gene sequence: CDR1 LNHDA, CDR2 SQIVND (reference sequence). Trimming left V 1 base short and J 0 bases short, with 10 bases between. The CDR3 sequence is 16 residues long. The CDR3 region is CASSIAGERSNQPQHF. CDR3 coding DNA: TGTGCCAGTAGTATAGCGGGAGAGCGTAGCAATCAGCCCCAGCATTTT.

Comments on this clone: Relative to the germline gene, one junction end is altered; a read error may explain this. V gene TRBV9 combines with J gene TRBJ2-5, with D possibly matching TRBD1 (5 bases). CDR3 size: 16 residues. From germline, CDR1 is SGDLS and CDR2 YYNGEE. CDR3 sequence (DNA): TGTGCCCGCAGCGTAGCTCCAGTAGGGGCTGCAGAGACCCAGTACTTC. Translated, it gives CARSVAPVGAAETQYF.

V and J are TRBV4-2 and TRBJ2-3, with 7 bases aligning to TRBD2. CDR1 is LGHNA and CDR2 is YNFKEQ in the germline V gene. Trimming took 0 bases from V and 3 from J; bases not matched to a gene: 6. This CDR3 has 16 residues. The CDR3, as DNA: TGTGCCAGCAGCCAAGATCCAGCGGGAAGGACAGATACGCAGTATTTT. Its translation: CASSQDPAGRTDTQYF.

This clone appeared once. The CDR3 protein is CASSFTGSPLHF. For the CDR3, the DNA is TGTGCCAGCAGCTTCACAGGATCACCCCTCCACTTT. The chain recombines TRBV7-3 with TRBJ1-6; a weak D match, TRBD1 (5 bases). The CDR3 runs to 12 residues. In germline, CDR1 is SGHTA, CDR2 FQGTGA. Between the trimmed V and J ends, which lost 3 bases and 10 bases, there was a span of 7 bases.

The chain links TRBV11-2 to TRBJ2-7, with 11 bases fitting TRBD2. This CDR3 region has 17 residues. Unmatched junction bases numbered 5, after V lost 1 base and J lost 0 bases. Germline values: CDR1 SGHAT, CDR2 FQNNGV. The CDR3 nucleotides read TGTGCCAGCAGCTTAGTACTGACTAGCGGGGCCTCCTACGAGCAGTACTTC. Translation gives CASSLVLTSGASYEQYF.

J is TRBJ1-6 and V is TRBV7-9, with D possibly TRBD1 on 5 matching bases. CDR1 is SEHNR and CDR2 is FQNEAQ in the germline V gene (reference sequence). The CDR3 extends over 13 amino acids. V was shortened by 2 bases and J by 8 bases, with 7 bases between the two germline ends. The DNA of the CDR3 is TGTGCCAGCAGCTTACAGGGTGATTCACCCCTCCACTTT. Translating it yields CASSLQGDSPLHF.

The chain recombines TRBV25-1 with TRBJ1-5; possible D gene TRBD1, 5 bases. V shed 4 bases and J shed 6 bases, with 10 bases lying between them. Germline-derived CDR1 and CDR2 are MGHDK and SYGVNS. The CDR3 has 13 residues. The CDR3 is CASSGGGGQPQHF. CDR3 bases: TGTGCCAGCAGTGGGGGGGGAGGTCAGCCCCAGCATTTT.

The chain couples TRBV12-5 to TRBJ1-1; D possibly corresponds to TRBD1 (5 bases). Germline CDR1 is LGHNT and CDR2 is FRNRAP. This CDR3 comprises 15 residues. V lost 2 bases and J lost 2, with 12 bases in between. The CDR3 DNA follows: TGTGCTAGTGGTTTGAGGGGCGGGGGAAACACTGAAGCTTTCTTT. Its protein is CASGLRGGGNTEAFF.

The CDR3 sequence: CASSSRTSGGPRDTQYF. The CDR3, as DNA: TGTGCCAGTAGTTCCCGGACTAGCGGGGGGCCGAGGGATACGCAGTATTTT. The chain is built from TRBV19 and TRBJ2-3; 14 nucleotides align to TRBD2. This CDR3 has 17 residues. V lost 5 bases, J lost 6 bases, and 10 bases stayed unmatched. Germline CDR1 is LNHDA and CDR2 is SQIVND (reference sequence). The whole variable domain, remainder taken from reference TRBV19 and TRBJ2-3, is DGGITQSPKYLFRKEGQNVTLSCEQNLNHDAMYWYRQDPGQGLRLIYYSQIVNDFQKGDIAEGYSVSREKKESFPLTVTSAQKNPTAFYLCASSSRTSGGPRDTQYFGPGTRLTVL.

This chain's CDR3 is CASSWGAGDSGNTIYF. The DNA of the CDR3 is TGTGCCAGCAGCTGGGGAGCAGGGGACTCTGGAAACACCATATATTTT. The gene calls are TRBV5-8 and TRBJ1-3, with D perhaps matching TRBD1 (6 bases). V gave up 3 bases and J gave up 0 bases, with 13 bases separating them. Germline V gene lookup returns CDR1 SGHTS and CDR2 YDEGEE. CDR3 length: 16 amino acids. Full variable domain (rest looked up from reference TRBV5-8 and TRBJ1-3): EAGVTQSPTHLIKTRGQQATLRCSPISGHTSVYWYQQALGLGLQFLLWYDEGEERNRGNFPPRFSGRQFPNYSSELNVNALELEDSALYLCASSWGAGDSGNTIYFGEGSWLTVV.

V and J are TRBV28 and TRBJ1-3; weak D call: TRBD1 (5 bases). CDR3 length: 14 amino acids. Germline values: CDR1 MDHEN, CDR2 SYDVKM. The V end lost 3 bases, the J end lost 2 bases, and 8 bases lay between the germline ends. CDR3 sequence: CASSFIRAGNTIYF. The CDR3 DNA follows: TGTGCCAGCAGTTTTATCAGGGCTGGAAACACCATATATTTT.

The chain employs TRBV6-1 and TRBJ2-7; 12 bases are a match to TRBD1. Trimming removed 6 bases from V and 7 bases from J; junction bases left unmatched: 7. This CDR3 spans 14 amino acids. Looked up from germline, CDR1 is MNHNS and CDR2 is SASEGT. CDR3 DNA sequence: TGTGCCAGCAGCAGCGGGACAGGGGGCCGAGAGCAGTACTTC. Translation: CASSSGTGGREQYF.

The chain combines TRBV7-9 with TRBJ2-1; 8 bases map to TRBD1. This CDR3 is 15 amino acids long. The V and J ends lost 5 bases and 9 bases, in that order; junction bases with no gene match: 12. The germline gives CDR1 SEHNR, CDR2 FQNEAQ (reference sequence). Here the CDR3 reads CASSPPAGDRGEQFF. CDR3 DNA sequence: TGTGCCAGCAGCCCCCCCGCCGGAGACAGGGGTGAGCAGTTCTTC.

The CDR3 is CASRPEGRAGEQYF. Here the CDR3 DNA reads TGTGCCAGCAGACCGGAGGGCAGGGCGGGCGAGCAGTACTTC. The genes are TRBV7-2 and TRBJ2-7; TRBD2 is a possible D gene (6 bases). The V end was cut by 6 bases, the J end by 6 bases, with 18 bases between. CDR1 and CDR2 from the germline V gene are SGHTA and FQGNSA. The CDR3 has 14 amino acids.

As concerns this clone: An end of the junction differs from the germline gene, which may be a read error. The chain carries TRBV7-9 and TRBJ2-5, with D possibly being TRBD2 (5 bases). Germline values: CDR1 SEHNR, CDR2 FQNEAQ (reference sequence). The CDR3 spans 18 residues. DNA for the CDR3: TGTGCCAGCAGCCTCGAGATGGGCGAGCGAGGGCACCAAAAGACCCAGTACTTC. Residues: CASSLEMGERGHQKTQYF.

Comments on this clone: The sample carries other DNA sequences with the same CDR3. The V and J genes are TRBV2 and TRBJ1-1; no clear D gene. Trimming took 5 bases from V and 4 from J, leaving 5 bases between them. Germline-derived CDR1 and CDR2 are SNHLY and FYNNEI. The CDR3 spans 11 residues. CDR3 region: CASSRGTEAFF. The CDR3, as DNA: TGTGCCAGCAGTCGGGGCACTGAAGCTTTCTTT.

The CDR3 DNA reads TGTGCCAGCAGCGGACGGGGACTAGATAACTCCGGGGAGCTGTTTTTT. Translating it yields CASSGRGLDNSGELFF. The chain combines TRBV9 with TRBJ2-2, with 8 bases that match TRBD2. This CDR3 contains 16 residues. The germline gives CDR1 SGDLS, CDR2 YYNGEE. Germline trimming cut 3 bases from V and 6 bases from J; bases unmatched to any gene: 10. The whole variable domain, remainder taken from reference TRBV9 and TRBJ2-2, is DSGVTQTPKHLITATGQRVTLRCSPRSGDLSVYWYQQSLDQGLQFLIQYYNGEERAKGNILERFSAQQFPDLHSELNLSSLELGDSALYFCASSGRGLDNSGELFFGEGSRLTVL.

DNA of the CDR3: TGCGCCAGCAGCTTGAGACTCGCGGGGGAGACCGGGGAGCTGTTTTTT. It codes for CASSLRLAGETGELFF. The chain links TRBV5-1 to TRBJ2-2; 7 bases align to TRBD2. This CDR3 is built from 16 residues. CDR1 SGHRS and CDR2 YFSETQ come from the germline V gene. V shed 1 base and J 5 bases; nucleotides not matched to a gene: 8.